Shown below are 24 T cell receptor beta chains from a single sample sequenced in a study of OX40 agonist ivuxolimab in advanced cancers. TCRdb's table, derived via immunoSEQ multiplex PCR, lists solely in-frame clones and lacks some. The data show more than 60,000 clones, nearly 90% seen once. The sequences come from CD4+ or CD8+ T cells sorted from blood, collected in a trial of the OX40 agonist ivuxolimab. Receptors originate from an adult with an advanced solid tumor such as melanoma, head and neck, liver or kidney cancer.

The chain employs TRBV11-2 and TRBJ2-7; 8 bases are a match to TRBD1. J gave up 4 bases and V 0 bases, and 5 bases lay outside the gene matches. Germline V gene data show CDR1 as SGHAT and CDR2 as FQNNGV. The CDR3 contains 15 residues. The CDR3 DNA is TGTGCCAGCAGCTTAGATCTCCAGGGGGCTTACGAGCAGTACTTC. This encodes CASSLDLQGAYEQYF.

This chain joins TRBV6-5 and TRBJ1-1; TRBD1 aligns across 10 bases. J lost 7 bases, V lost 6 bases, and 11 bases had no gene match. CDR1 and CDR2 from the germline V gene are MNHEY and SVGAGI. The CDR3 covers 15 residues. The CDR3 nucleotides are TGTGCCAGCAGACCCATCCGGACAGGGGGTATTGAAGCTTTCTTT. Translated, it gives CASRPIRTGGIEAFF.

The chain is built from TRBV28 and TRBJ1-3, with D unresolved. Germline CDR1 and CDR2: MDHEN and SYDVKM. The CDR3 totals 17 residues. V lost 5 bases and J lost 0, with 17 bases in between. The CDR3 region is CASSGSGITFSGNTIYF. DNA of the CDR3: TGTGCCAGCAGTGGCTCCGGGATAACCTTCTCTGGAAACACCATATATTTT.

This chain connects TRBV2 to TRBJ2-1, with 8 bases identical to TRBD1. The CDR3 has 13 residues. V dropped 6 bases and J dropped 5; count of bases not matched to a gene: 3. Germline CDR1 reads SNHLY; CDR2 reads FYNNEI. The CDR3 DNA reads TGTGCCAGCAGCCGGGACAGGAACAATGAGCAGTTCTTC. It encodes CASSRDRNNEQFF.

The rearrangement uses TRBV5-5 and TRBJ2-3; 7 bases fit TRBD1. Germline V gives CDR1 SGHKS, CDR2 YYEKEE (reference sequence). The ends lost 4 bases at V and 2 bases at J; junction bases unmatched: 4. The CDR3 loop spans 14 amino acids. This CDR3 reads CASSLTGDTDTQYF. CDR3 in DNA: TGTGCCAGCAGCCTTACAGGGGACACAGATACGCAGTATTTT. Filled out from reference TRBV5-5 and TRBJ2-3, the complete variable domain reads DAGVTQSPTHLIKTRGQQVTLRCSPISGHKSVSWYQQVLGQGPQFIFQYYEKEERGRGNFPDRFSARQFPNYSSELNVNALLLGDSALYLCASSLTGDTDTQYFGPGTRLTVL.

This chain joins TRBV5-1 and TRBJ2-5; 8 nucleotides match TRBD1. With V trimmed by 2 bases and J by 3 bases, 12 bases remained unmatched. From germline, CDR1 is SGHRS and CDR2 YFSETQ. There are 17 residues in the CDR3. Here the CDR3 reads CASSFNSRGQVKETQYF. Here the CDR3 DNA reads TGCGCCAGCAGCTTTAATTCTCGGGGACAGGTTAAAGAGACCCAGTACTTC.

The V gene is TRBV6-5, the J gene TRBJ2-7; 11 bases fit TRBD1. CDR1 and CDR2 from the germline V gene are MNHEY and SVGAGI. CDR3 length: 14 amino acids. J lost 4 bases, V lost 6 bases, and 5 bases had no gene match. The CDR3 sequence is CASSFGTGGYEQYF. The CDR3 nucleotides read TGTGCCAGCAGCTTCGGGACAGGGGGGTACGAGCAGTACTTC.

This clone appeared once. This chain joins TRBV18 and TRBJ2-3, with no clear D. The CDR3 loop spans 16 amino acids. Looked up from germline, CDR1 is KGHSH and CDR2 is LQKENI. The V end lost 3 bases, the J end lost 6 bases, and 19 bases lay between the germline ends. CDR3 loop: CASSPAFLELRDTQYF. The CDR3 coding sequence is TGTGCCAGCTCACCGGCCTTTCTGGAACTTCGGGATACGCAGTATTTT.

The V and J genes are TRBV7-2 and TRBJ2-3; D is perhaps TRBD2 (6 bases). Trimming took off 5 bases at V and 1 base at J, with 16 bases between the two ends. This CDR3 region has 16 residues. Looked up from germline, CDR1 is SGHTA and CDR2 is FQGNSA. CDR3 residues: CASSTGRASGTDTQYF. The CDR3 DNA follows: TGTGCCAGCAGCACAGGACGGGCTAGCGGCACAGATACGCAGTATTTT.

The CDR3 is CAWSAGTSGSHTQYF. CDR3 nucleotides: TGTGCCTGGAGTGCCGGGACTAGCGGCTCGCATACGCAGTATTTT. The chain couples TRBV30 to TRBJ2-3; 11 nucleotides align to TRBD2. Germline CDR1 and CDR2: GTSNPN and SVGIG (reference sequence). CDR3 size: 15 residues. V was pared by 1 base and J by 7 bases, with 7 bases of the junction left unmatched.

This chain joins TRBV5-1 and TRBJ2-3; D not certain. The CDR3 loop spans 15 amino acids. Trimming pared 0 bases from V and 2 bases from J, leaving 10 bases between. Germline V lookup: CDR1 SGHRS, CDR2 YFSETQ. The CDR3 DNA reads as TGCGCCAGCAGCTTGGTTGGGGATCACACAGATACGCAGTATTTT. It translates to CASSLVGDHTDTQYF.

This clone is a singleton in its sample. The V call is TRBV25-1, the J call TRBJ2-7, with unresolved D. Germline V gene data show CDR1 as MGHDK and CDR2 as SYGVNS. V dropped 10 bases and J dropped 2 bases, with 21 bases sitting between them. This CDR3 region has 15 residues. The CDR3: CATSQTESQTYEQYF. CDR3 bases: TGTGCCACCTCTCAAACAGAGAGTCAAACCTACGAGCAGTACTTC.

This chain joins TRBV29-1 and TRBJ2-6, with 11 nucleotides matching TRBD2. The V gene end was trimmed by 1 base and the J gene end by 0 bases; junction bases not matched to a gene: 2. CDR1 and CDR2 from the germline V gene are SQVTM and ANQGSEA. The CDR3 has 17 amino acids. The CDR3 DNA reads as TGCAGCGTTGAAGTACTAGCGGGAGACTCTGGGGCCAACGTCCTGACTTTC. It codes for CSVEVLAGDSGANVLTF. Based on the CDR3 plus reference TRBV29-1 and TRBJ2-6, the full variable domain is SAVISQKPSRDICQRGTSLTIQCQVDSQVTMMFWYRQQPGQSLTLIATANQGSEATYESGFVIDKFPISRPNLTFSTLTVSNMSPEDSSIYLCSVEVLAGDSGANVLTFGAGSRLTVL.

The CDR3 region has the DNA TGTGCCAGTAGTCCCGGGCCCCTGGATGGCTACACCTTC. The encoded protein is CASSPGPLDGYTF. V is TRBV19 and J is TRBJ1-2; D remains ambiguous. Germline lookup yields CDR1 LNHDA and CDR2 SQIVND (reference sequence). This CDR3 comprises 13 residues. V was pared by 5 bases and J by 6 bases, with 13 bases between.

The V gene is TRBV15, the J gene TRBJ2-7; maybe TRBD1 (6 bases). V was trimmed by 7 bases and J by 6 bases, leaving 22 bases between them. The CDR3 consists of 15 residues. Germline lookup yields CDR1 LNHNV and CDR2 YYDKDF (reference sequence). CDR3 amino acids: CATTKGGTLATEQYF. CDR3 bases: TGTGCCACCACCAAAGGGGGAACCTTGGCGACCGAGCAGTACTTC.

For this clone: The sample contains more than one DNA sequence encoding this CDR3. The chain has TRBV6-5 and TRBJ1-3; 7 bases align to TRBD1. V dropped 6 bases and J dropped 0; count of bases not matched to a gene: 5. The germline V gene has CDR1 MNHEY and CDR2 SVGAGI. This CDR3 comprises 15 residues. As DNA, the CDR3 is TGTGCCAGCAGCCGGACAGGCTTCTCTGGAAACACCATATATTTT. Protein: CASSRTGFSGNTIYF.

The V gene is TRBV27, the J gene TRBJ1-2, with D perhaps TRBD1 (5 bases). Germline CDR1 is MNHEY and CDR2 is SMNVEV (reference sequence). The CDR3 is made up of 17 amino acids. V lost 7 bases and J lost 5, with 26 bases in between. In DNA form, the CDR3 reads TGTGCCAGCACACCGGGGGTACGGTCCGGCGGGTTGTATGGCTACACCTTC. Translating gives CASTPGVRSGGLYGYTF.

The rearrangement uses TRBV19 and TRBJ2-7, with 11 bases lining up with TRBD1. V gave up 3 bases and J gave up 2 bases; unmatched junction bases: 3. The germline V gene encodes CDR1 LNHDA and CDR2 SQIVND (reference sequence). The CDR3 sequence is 15 residues long. The CDR3 loop is CASSIRTGGAYEQYF. CDR3 sequence (DNA): TGTGCCAGTAGTATCAGGACAGGGGGCGCCTACGAGCAGTACTTC.

The chain joins TRBV7-8 to TRBJ2-7, with TRBD2 matching over 7 bases. V trimming: 1 base; J trimming: 0 bases; junction bases outside the gene matches: 6. Germline V gene sequence: CDR1 SGHVS, CDR2 FQNEAQ. The CDR3 contains 16 residues. In DNA, the CDR3 is TGTGCCAGCAGCTTAGAGGGCGGGAGTCTCTCCTACGAGCAGTACTTC. This translates into CASSLEGGSLSYEQYF.

The genes are TRBV6-6 and TRBJ2-2; possible D gene TRBD1, 5 bases. Per germline, CDR1 MNHNY and CDR2 SVGAGI (reference sequence). Trimming stripped 4 bases from V and 5 bases from J, with 14 bases between. The CDR3 is 15 residues long. The CDR3 nucleotides read TGTGCCAGCAGTTTCAGGGTCCCTAGGACCGGGGAGCTGTTTTTT. Protein: CASSFRVPRTGELFF.

V is TRBV5-1 and J is TRBJ2-5; unclear D gene. The CDR3 is 13 residues long. Trimming stripped 0 bases from V and 1 base from J, with 4 bases between. Germline V gene lookup returns CDR1 SGHRS and CDR2 YFSETQ. In nucleotides, the CDR3 is TGCGCCAGCAGCTTGGCCTTCCAAGAGACCCAGTACTTC. This codes for CASSLAFQETQYF.

The chain couples TRBV12-5 to TRBJ2-5, with TRBD1 as a possible D gene (6 bases). V lost 1 base to trimming and J lost 3 bases, with 15 bases between them. The CDR3 has 16 residues. CDR1 and CDR2 from the germline V gene are LGHNT and FRNRAP. The CDR3 region is CASGLGTGTPEETQYF. CDR3 bases: TGTGCTAGTGGTTTGGGAACCGGGACACCCGAAGAGACCCAGTACTTC.

The chain employs TRBV2 and TRBJ2-2, with a weak D call TRBD1 (5 bases). Trimming removed 3 bases at V and 1 base at J, with 6 bases between. The CDR3 runs to 14 residues. Germline loops: CDR1 SNHLY, CDR2 FYNNEI. In nucleotides, the CDR3 is TGTGCCAGCAGTGACGACAGGAACACCGGGGAGCTGTTTTTT. Encoded protein: CASSDDRNTGELFF.

The chain uses TRBV7-9 and TRBJ2-1; tentatively, D is TRBD2 (7 bases). This CDR3 has 14 residues. Between the trimmed V and J ends, which lost 5 bases and 8 bases, there was a span of 16 bases. The germline gives CDR1 SEHNR, CDR2 FQNEAQ (reference sequence). The CDR3: CASSPLGGRDEQFF. DNA for the CDR3: TGTGCCAGCAGCCCACTCGGGGGGCGGGATGAGCAGTTCTTC.